The 22 T cell receptor beta chains in this list originate from one sample, sequenced in a study of T-cell reconstitution after alpha-beta-depleted transplantation in children. The authors prepared the TCRbeta library with unique molecular identifiers. One entry per CDR3 protein, called by TCRdb with MiXCR from the PCR reads. The sample lists around 410,000 distinct CDR3 sequences; 9.5% to 13% were seen once. The sequenced sample was PBMCs from the stem cell graft donor, obtained from the stem cell graft. These receptors originate from a human donor who donated a stem cell graft to a child with acute myeloid leukemia.

For this clonotype: A read error is possible here, since a much larger clone lies one base away. The CDR3 region has the DNA TGTGCCAGCGGCATTAGACAGGGGGCCCACAATGAGCAGTTCTTC. Translating gives CASGIRQGAHNEQFF. The J gene is TRBJ2-1, the V gene TRBV5-5, with 10 bases that match TRBD1. The CDR3 covers 15 residues. The junction had 9 bases not matched to a gene; V was cut back by 7 bases and J by 5 bases. Germline lookup yields CDR1 SGHKS and CDR2 YYEKEE (reference sequence).

The CDR3 DNA reads as TGTGCCAGCAGTCCCTCAGACAACTACAATGAGCAGTTCTTC. Translation: CASSPSDNYNEQFF. The chain carries TRBV12-3 or TRBV12-4 and TRBJ2-1; no reliable D call. CDR3 length equals 14 residues. The V end was cut by 5 bases, the J end by 3 bases, with 11 bases between.

This clonotype was recorded many times. The rearrangement joins TRBV5-1 to TRBJ2-3; D assignment may be TRBD1 or TRBD2 (5 bases each). V was shortened by 6 bases and J by 1 base, with 9 bases between the two germline ends. CDR1 is SGHRS and CDR2 is YFSETQ in the germline V gene. The CDR3 totals 13 residues. CDR3 loop: CASKRDGTDTQYF. The DNA for the CDR3 is TGCGCCAGCAAACGGGACGGCACAGATACGCAGTATTTT.

This clonotype was observed a few times. V gene TRBV5-1 combines with J gene TRBJ2-3; no clear D. The CDR3 contains 12 residues. V was cut by 7 bases and J by 6 bases, with 12 bases left in between. Germline CDR1 and CDR2: SGHRS and YFSETQ. The CDR3 DNA sequence: TGCGCCAGCCAAGCCTCATCCGATACGCAGTATTTT. Translated: CASQASSDTQYF. The full variable domain, in which reference TRBV5-1 and TRBJ2-3 provide the parts outside the CDR3, is KAGVTQTPRYLIKTRGQQVTLSCSPISGHRSVSWYQQTPGQGLQFLFEYFSETQRNKGNFPGRFSGRQFSNSRSEMNVSTLELGDSALYLCASQASSDTQYFGPGTRLTVL.

The table lists this clonotype with many counts. The chain is built from TRBV12-3 or TRBV12-4 and TRBJ1-6; tentatively, D is TRBD1 (5 bases). This CDR3 comprises 14 residues. V gave up 1 base and J gave up 9 bases, with 10 bases separating them. CDR3 amino acids: CASSLVGASSPLHF. CDR3 sequence (DNA): TGTGCCAGCAGTTTAGTAGGGGCGAGTTCACCCCTCCACTTT.

This clonotype showed up many times. The rearrangement joins TRBV12-3 or TRBV12-4 to TRBJ1-5; D unclear. This CDR3 is built from 15 residues. V was cut by 7 bases and J by 5 bases, with 18 bases left in between. For the CDR3, the DNA is TGTGCCAGCACCCTCAATGGGAGGGTAGATCAGCCCCAGCATTTT. It translates to CASTLNGRVDQPQHF.

This clonotype was seen repeatedly, ten times or more. The V gene is TRBV7-3, the J gene TRBJ2-3; possibly TRBD2 for D (6 bases). The CDR3 totals 15 residues. Trimming cost V 5 bases and J 0 bases, with 12 bases left between them. CDR1 and CDR2 (germline): SGHTA, FQGTGA. Here the CDR3 reads CASSALASSTDTQYF. DNA of the CDR3: TGTGCCAGCAGCGCTCTAGCGTCTAGCACAGATACGCAGTATTTT.

This clonotype was counted at least ten times. The chain is built from TRBV7-9 and TRBJ2-3, with 9 bases fitting TRBD2. The CDR3 covers 16 residues. CDR1 and CDR2 (germline): SEHNR, FQNEAQ (reference sequence). V lost 1 base to trimming and J lost 2 bases; unmatched junction nucleotides: 4. DNA for the CDR3: TGTGCCAGCAGCTTAGGGTTAGCGGGGGTCACAGATACGCAGTATTTT. Amino acid sequence: CASSLGLAGVTDTQYF.

The chain uses TRBV10-3 and TRBJ2-1; D may correspond to TRBD1 or TRBD2 (5 bases each). Trimming took off 0 bases at V and 10 bases at J, with 22 bases between the two ends. Germline values: CDR1 ENHRY, CDR2 SYGVKD. This CDR3 spans 17 amino acids. In DNA form, the CDR3 reads TGTGCCATCAGTGAGTCGACTCGTATGACCTCTCGGGGCGAGCAGTTCTTC. The encoded protein is CAISESTRMTSRGEQFF.

This chain links TRBV12-3 or TRBV12-4 with TRBJ2-4, with 7 bases matching TRBD1. The CDR3 has 14 residues. V lost 1 base and J lost 8; bases outside the gene matches: 5. This chain's CDR3 is CASSLGQGEYIQYF. The DNA of the CDR3 is TGTGCCAGCAGTTTAGGGCAGGGGGAGTACATTCAGTACTTC.

In its sample, this clonotype was seen a few times. The chain employs TRBV29-1 and TRBJ2-5, with D possibly being TRBD2 (6 bases). Between the trimmed V and J ends, which lost 6 bases and 4 bases, there was a span of 27 bases. The CDR3 is 17 residues long. From germline, CDR1 is SQVTM and CDR2 ANQGSEA. This chain's CDR3 is CSVIRWDSPLSPETQYF. In DNA, the CDR3 is TGCAGCGTGATCCGGTGGGACTCCCCCTTAAGCCCAGAGACCCAGTACTTC.

Points on this clonotype: A clone one base away is much larger, so this may be a read error. The gene calls are TRBV5-5 and TRBJ1-2, with D uncertain. The CDR3 totals 14 residues. Germline CDR1 and CDR2: SGHKS and YYEKEE (reference sequence). CDR3 amino acids: CAGSSRETFYGYTF. The CDR3 coding sequence is TGTGCCGGCAGCTCCCGGGAGACTTTCTATGGCTACACCTTC.

The gene calls are TRBV7-2 and TRBJ1-6; perhaps TRBD1 as D (5 bases). V was cut by 5 bases and J by 9 bases, with 14 bases left in between. Germline-derived CDR1 and CDR2 are SGHTA and FQGNSA. CDR3 length: 14 residues. The chain's CDR3 is CASSNTGGGSPLHF. The CDR3, as DNA: TGTGCCAGCAGCAATACAGGTGGGGGTTCACCCCTCCACTTT.

This rearrangement joins TRBV5-6 to TRBJ2-1, with 10 bases that match TRBD2. V lost 0 bases and J lost 6; bases outside the gene matches: 6. The CDR3 has 16 residues. Germline lookup yields CDR1 SGHDT and CDR2 YYEEEE. The CDR3 loop reads CASSLGLAGVRNEQFF. The CDR3, as DNA: TGTGCCAGCAGCTTGGGCCTAGCGGGAGTCCGCAATGAGCAGTTCTTC.

This clonotype was detected a few times. V and J are TRBV7-2 and TRBJ2-2, with D possibly TRBD2 on 5 matching bases. Germline lookup yields CDR1 SGHTA and CDR2 FQGNSA. Deletions cut 5 bases from V and 7 bases from J, with 17 bases between. This CDR3 region has 15 residues. This CDR3 is CASSPGLRVIGELFF. In DNA form, the CDR3 reads TGTGCCAGCAGCCCCGGACTGAGGGTTATCGGGGAGCTGTTTTTT.

This clonotype has a count of ten or more. The CDR3 loop is CASSLVPGSSYNEQFF. CDR3 sequence (DNA): TGCGCCAGCAGCTTGGTCCCGGGGAGCTCCTACAATGAGCAGTTCTTC. This rearrangement joins TRBV5-1 to TRBJ2-1, with D tentatively TRBD2 (5 bases). Germline-derived CDR1 and CDR2 are SGHRS and YFSETQ. The CDR3 runs to 16 residues. V was shortened by 0 bases and J by 0 bases, with 10 bases between the two germline ends. Based on the CDR3 plus reference TRBV5-1 and TRBJ2-1, the full variable domain is KAGVTQTPRYLIKTRGQQVTLSCSPISGHRSVSWYQQTPGQGLQFLFEYFSETQRNKGNFPGRFSGRQFSNSRSEMNVSTLELGDSALYLCASSLVPGSSYNEQFFGPGTRLTVL.

At least ten counts were recorded for this clonotype. V is TRBV29-1 and J is TRBJ2-2; either TRBD1 or TRBD2 may fit D (6 bases each). In germline, CDR1 is SQVTM, CDR2 ANQGSEA. The CDR3 extends over 18 amino acids. Between the trimmed V and J ends, which lost 5 bases and 4 bases, there was a span of 26 bases. CDR3 residues: CSVSPNSQGPGGTGELFF. The CDR3 nucleotides are TGCAGCGTTTCTCCGAATTCACAGGGCCCCGGGGGCACCGGGGAGCTGTTTTTT.

This clonotype appeared many times. This chain uses TRBV29-1 with TRBJ2-1; D is perhaps TRBD2 (6 bases). V lost 8 bases and J lost 4, with 12 bases in between. The germline CDR1 and CDR2 sequences are SQVTM and ANQGSEA. This CDR3 has 12 amino acids. CDR3 nucleotide sequence: TGCAGCATAAAGCGGGCATACAATGAGCAGTTCTTC. It translates to CSIKRAYNEQFF.

At least ten counts were recorded for this clonotype. V gene TRBV3-1 combines with J gene TRBJ1-2; TRBD1 matches 8 bases. The J segment lost 5 bases and the V segment lost 3 bases, leaving 5 bases of the junction unmatched. The CDR3 sequence is 14 residues long. Looked up from germline, CDR1 is LGHDT and CDR2 is YNNKEL (reference sequence). CDR3 sequence reads: CASSHGDRLYGYTF. CDR3 in DNA: TGTGCCAGCAGCCACGGGGACAGGTTATATGGCTACACCTTC.

There are many counts of this clonotype. The CDR3 bases are TGTGCCACCAGTGATTACAGAGGGGATGGCTACACCTTC. As protein: CATSDYRGDGYTF. V usage is TRBV24-1 and J usage is TRBJ1-2; D perhaps matches TRBD1 (5 bases). CDR1 and CDR2 from the germline V gene are KGHDR and SFDVKD. Trimming stripped 2 bases from V and 6 bases from J, with 9 bases between. This CDR3 contains 13 residues.

The chain uses TRBV12-3 or TRBV12-4 and TRBJ2-1; D not certain. Trimming shortened V by 7 bases and J by 0 bases, and 13 bases separated the two germline ends. The CDR3 runs to 15 residues. CDR3 protein: CASNYVRSSYNEQFF. DNA of the CDR3: TGTGCCAGCAATTACGTCCGGAGCTCCTACAATGAGCAGTTCTTC.

This clonotype was found once. A single base separates this from a much larger clone, so it may be a read error. This sequence joins TRBV3-1 and TRBJ2-7; D is unclear. The V gene's germline CDR1 is LGHDT and CDR2 YNNKEL (reference sequence). Trimming took 0 bases from V and 10 from J, leaving 7 bases between them. The CDR3 runs to 11 residues. The CDR3 reads CASSQDVDQYF. The CDR3 DNA is TGTGCCAGCAGCCAAGACGTCGACCAGTACTTC.